The TCR beta chain described here comes from a study of cytomegalovirus exposure and HLA in healthy donors. With respect to this clone: Its antigen is not known.

PCR was performed using 60 Vbeta and 13 Jbeta primers. Generated by immunoSEQ multiplex PCR, the TCRdb table keeps only in-frame clones and is missing some. This sample has approximately 110,000 clones, with roughly 67% found just once. Findings of the study overall: Cytomegalovirus association was listed for 170 or so TCR beta chains. Using the classifier, cytomegalovirus status was reportedly diagnosed with high specificity and sensitivity.

The sample consisted of PBMCs. This receptor was identified in a man aged 40-49 years in good health and CMV-seronegative.

The CDR3 coding sequence is TGTGCCACCCCGGACAGGATCTATGGCTACACCTTC. This sequence encodes CATPDRIYGYTF. V gene TRBV2 combines with J gene TRBJ1-2; 7 nucleotides align to TRBD1. CDR3 length: 12 amino acids. Unmatched junction bases numbered 6, after V lost 10 bases and J lost 4 bases. Per the germline V gene, CDR1 is SNHLY and CDR2 is FYNNEI.